What follows are 28 T cell receptor beta chains derived from one specimen sequenced in a study of blood T cells in healthy people across ages. Primed by a sample-barcoded 5' primer and a J-beta primer mix, a second PCR proceeded for about 6 to 12 cycles. Via MiXCR, TCRdb re-called the 5' RACE reads, giving one row per CDR3 protein. The sample carries some 730,000 distinct CDR3 sequences, around a fifth recorded once. Sequencing was carried out using blood. The receptors come from a man between 65 and 85 years old in good health.

The genes are TRBV2 and TRBJ2-7; no clear D gene. The CDR3 has 15 amino acids. The ends were cut back, 3 bases at V and 3 bases at J, with 15 bases in the middle. Germline loops: CDR1 SNHLY, CDR2 FYNNEI. The CDR3 protein is CASSEDLQPYYEQYF. The CDR3 DNA sequence: TGTGCCAGCAGTGAGGATCTCCAGCCTTACTACGAGCAGTACTTC. Full variable domain (remainder filled in from reference TRBV2 and TRBJ2-7): EPEVTQTPSHQVTQMGQEVILRCVPISNHLYFYWYRQILGQKVEFLVSFYNNEISEKSEIFDDQFSVERPDGSNFTLKIRSTKLEDSAMYFCASSEDLQPYYEQYFGPGTRLTVT.

The gene calls are TRBV29-1 and TRBJ1-3; 10 nucleotides align to TRBD1. The CDR3 is made up of 13 amino acids. The junction had 7 bases not matched to a gene; V was cut back by 7 bases and J by 7 bases. CDR1 is SQVTM, CDR2 ANQGSEA, per germline. CDR3 sequence reads: CSAPDRGGNTIYF. CDR3 bases: TGCAGCGCGCCGGACAGGGGGGGGAACACCATATATTTT. Using reference TRBV29-1 and TRBJ1-3 for the parts outside the CDR3, the full variable domain is SAVISQKPSRDICQRGTSLTIQCQVDSQVTMMFWYRQQPGQSLTLIATANQGSEATYESGFVIDKFPISRPNLTFSTLTVSNMSPEDSSIYLCSAPDRGGNTIYFGEGSWLTVV.

This clonotype was seen more than once but under ten times. The chain couples TRBV2 to TRBJ2-3; 10 bases are shared with TRBD2. This CDR3 contains 13 residues. The V gene end was trimmed by 5 bases and the J gene end by 6 bases; junction bases not matched to a gene: 2. CDR1 and CDR2 (germline): SNHLY, FYNNEI. The CDR3 DNA reads as TGTGCCAGCAGTATGGGACTAGCGGATACGCAGTATTTT. This encodes CASSMGLADTQYF.

This clonotype was observed a few times. The genes are TRBV11-2 and TRBJ2-5; maybe TRBD2 (6 bases). The CDR3 sequence is 14 residues long. V lost 5 bases and J 1 base, leaving 11 bases between the germline ends. Germline values: CDR1 SGHAT, CDR2 FQNNGV. The CDR3 loop reads CASSQMGGQETQYF. CDR3 DNA: TGTGCCAGCAGCCAAATGGGGGGCCAAGAGACCCAGTACTTC.

With regard to this clonotype: Mismatch with germline at one junction end may stem from a read error. The chain links TRBV28 to TRBJ2-3; 8 positions agree with TRBD2. The CDR3 is 17 residues long. CDR1 is MDHEN, CDR2 SYDVKM, per germline. This CDR3 reads CACSPPIAGPSTDTQYF. CDR3 bases: TGTGCCTGCAGTCCCCCCATAGCGGGGCCGAGCACAGATACGCAGTATTTT.

The chain combines TRBV20-1 with TRBJ2-1, with a possible D match to TRBD2 (5 bases). V was pared by 3 bases and J by 8 bases, with 11 bases between. The germline gives CDR1 DFQATT, CDR2 SNEGSKA (reference sequence). The CDR3 covers 12 residues. DNA for the CDR3: TGCAGTGCTAGCGGCAGTAGCGATGAGCAGTTCTTC. It encodes CSASGSSDEQFF.

Only a few counts were recorded for this clonotype. V gene TRBV6-5 combines with J gene TRBJ1-2, with 9 bases that match TRBD1. V shed 6 bases, J shed 7 bases, and the junction held 6 bases outside the gene matches. CDR3 length equals 13 residues. CDR1 is MNHEY and CDR2 is SVGAGI in the germline V gene. The CDR3 coding sequence is TGTGCCAGCAGCACAGGGGGCGCGGGTGGCTACACCTTC. This encodes CASSTGGAGGYTF.

J is TRBJ1-4 and V is TRBV20-1, with a possible D match to TRBD1 (5 bases). Germline assignment: CDR1 DFQATT and CDR2 SNEGSKA (reference sequence). V lost 6 bases, J lost 8 bases, and 13 bases lay in between. This CDR3 has 12 amino acids. The CDR3 nucleotides read TGCAGTGCCATGGGACTCGGAGAAAAACTGTTTTTT. Amino acids: CSAMGLGEKLFF.

Only a few counts were recorded for this clonotype. This chain uses TRBV6-6 with TRBJ2-7; 8 positions agree with TRBD1. The last part of the DNA fits TRBJ2-1 better; the J call may be wrong. The CDR3 totals 11 residues. Germline V gene sequence: CDR1 MNHNY, CDR2 SVGAGI (reference sequence). The CDR3 spells CASSYTGGQFF. Written as DNA, the CDR3 is TGTGCCAGCAGCTATACAGGGGGGCAGTTCTTC.

The chain joins TRBV28 to TRBJ1-6, with D maybe TRBD1 (5 bases). CDR3 size: 13 residues. The V gene's germline CDR1 is MDHEN and CDR2 SYDVKM. Trimming shortened V by 8 bases and J by 4 bases, and 9 bases separated the two germline ends. The CDR3 DNA reads as TGTGCCAGCTTACCAGGGTATAATTCACCCCTCCACTTT. This gives the protein CASLPGYNSPLHF.

This clonotype was counted a few times. This chain uses TRBV5-4 with TRBJ2-1; 9 bases line up with TRBD2. V shed 4 bases, J shed 9 bases, and the junction held 2 bases outside the gene matches. The CDR3 has 12 residues. Germline CDR1 and CDR2: SGHNT and YYREEE (reference sequence). This chain's CDR3 is CASSRSGSEQFF. CDR3 in DNA: TGTGCCAGCAGCCGTAGCGGGAGTGAGCAGTTCTTC.

The CDR3 DNA sequence: TGTGCCAGTAGTACTAGCGGGGGGCCTGGGAGGGAGCAGTTCTTC. This sequence encodes CASSTSGGPGREQFF. The rearrangement joins TRBV19 to TRBJ2-5; 11 bases agree with TRBD2. With the DNA end fitting TRBJ2-1 better, the J assignment may be wrong. CDR3 length equals 15 residues. Germline CDR1 and CDR2: LNHDA and SQIVND (reference sequence).

This clonotype turned up a few times. V and J are TRBV20-1 and TRBJ2-1; 12 bases agree with TRBD2. The CDR3 is 16 amino acids. From germline, CDR1 is DFQATT and CDR2 SNEGSKA (reference sequence). V lost 0 bases to trimming and J lost 0 bases; unmatched junction nucleotides: 0. The CDR3 bases are TGCAGTGCTAGAGAGACTAGCGGGGGCTCCTACAATGAGCAGTTCTTC. The encoded protein is CSARETSGGSYNEQFF.

This clonotype was seen a few times. This rearrangement joins TRBV16 to TRBJ1-1, with D perhaps matching TRBD1 (5 bases). Germline CDR1 reads KGHSY; CDR2 reads FQNENV. The CDR3 is 16 amino acids. V shed 4 bases and J shed 4 bases, with 19 bases lying between them. The CDR3 nucleotides are TGTGCCAGCAGCCCGCCGGGACCGCCGGGAGTCACTGAAGCTTTCTTT. This sequence encodes CASSPPGPPGVTEAFF.

This clonotype was seen at least ten times. The chain combines TRBV6-2 or TRBV6-3 with TRBJ1-1, with D unresolved. The V and J ends lost 2 bases and 1 base respectively, with 5 bases between them. The CDR3 extends over 13 amino acids. Germline CDR1 and CDR2: MNHEY and SVGEGT. The CDR3, as DNA: TGTGCCAGCAGTTACACAGAGAACACTGAAGCTTTCTTT. Translating it yields CASSYTENTEAFF.

V gene TRBV9 combines with J gene TRBJ2-3, with 8 bases lining up with TRBD1. With V trimmed by 9 bases and J by 11 bases, 8 bases remained unmatched. This CDR3 comprises 11 residues. Per the germline V gene, CDR1 is SGDLS and CDR2 is YYNGEE. CDR3: CATEPGTGQYF. Here the CDR3 DNA reads TGTGCCACCGAACCCGGGACAGGGCAGTATTTT.

This chain connects TRBV5-1 to TRBJ2-1, with D possibly matching TRBD2 (6 bases). In germline, CDR1 is SGHRS, CDR2 YFSETQ. The CDR3 consists of 20 residues. Trimming removed 0 bases from V and 0 bases from J, with 22 bases in between. This chain's CDR3 is CASSLAGGAYRISSYNEQFF. Written as DNA, the CDR3 is TGCGCCAGCAGCTTGGCCGGCGGGGCCTACCGGATAAGCTCCTACAATGAGCAGTTCTTC.

This chain connects TRBV3-1 to TRBJ2-5, with D tentatively TRBD1 (7 bases). This CDR3 is built from 16 residues. The germline CDR1 and CDR2 sequences are LGHDT and YNNKEL (reference sequence). Trimming stripped 1 base from V and 5 bases from J, with 17 bases between. The CDR3 region has the DNA TGTGCCAGCAGCCAAGGGGCGGGACAGCCTGGTGAGACCCAGTACTTC. Its translation: CASSQGAGQPGETQYF.

The chain joins TRBV13 to TRBJ1-4; D might be TRBD1 (6 bases). V was pared by 6 bases and J by 7 bases, with 9 bases between. The CDR3 covers 12 residues. Germline-derived CDR1 and CDR2 are PRHDT and FYEKMQ (reference sequence). The CDR3 reads CASRGGGEKLFF. The CDR3 DNA reads as TGTGCCAGCAGAGGGGGGGGTGAAAAACTGTTTTTT.

This chain joins TRBV29-1 and TRBJ2-5; 8 positions match TRBD2. V shed 2 bases and J 5 bases; nucleotides not matched to a gene: 7. Germline loops: CDR1 SQVTM, CDR2 ANQGSEA. This CDR3 spans 14 amino acids. CDR3 coding DNA: TGCAGCGTTGAAAATGGGACTAGTACCGAGACCCAGTACTTC. This translates into CSVENGTSTETQYF. The full variable domain, its missing parts supplied by reference TRBV29-1 and TRBJ2-5, is SAVISQKPSRDICQRGTSLTIQCQVDSQVTMMFWYRQQPGQSLTLIATANQGSEATYESGFVIDKFPISRPNLTFSTLTVSNMSPEDSSIYLCSVENGTSTETQYFGPGTRLLVL.

There are a few counts of this clonotype. The V call is TRBV7-8, the J call TRBJ2-1; TRBD2 agrees at 9 bases. Germline V lookup: CDR1 SGHVS, CDR2 FQNEAQ. The ends lost 5 bases at V and 4 bases at J; junction bases unmatched: 15. The CDR3 sequence is 18 residues long. The CDR3 sequence: CASSLAGGPGASYNEQFF. The CDR3, as DNA: TGTGCCAGCAGCCTGGCGGGGGGGCCGGGGGCTTCGTACAATGAGCAGTTCTTC.

This clonotype was recorded a few times. This chain links TRBV9 with TRBJ1-3; tentative D call: TRBD1 (6 bases). The V gene lost 1 base and the J gene lost 5 bases, with 13 bases spanning the gap. The germline V gene encodes CDR1 SGDLS and CDR2 YYNGEE. The CDR3 runs 15 residues. This chain's CDR3 is CASSVSQTGRNTIYF. The DNA for the CDR3 is TGTGCCAGCAGCGTATCCCAGACAGGCCGAAACACCATATATTTT.

This chain connects TRBV4-1 to TRBJ2-3; TRBD1 agrees at 11 bases. V was clipped by 0 bases and J by 4 bases; unmatched bases: 9. Per the germline V gene, CDR1 is MGHRA and CDR2 is YSYEKL. The length of the CDR3 is 18 residues. The CDR3 DNA sequence: TGCGCCAGCAGCCAAGATCGCGGGACAGGGGGGCTCCCAGATACGCAGTATTTT. This sequence encodes CASSQDRGTGGLPDTQYF.

This clonotype was detected a few times. V is TRBV2 and J is TRBJ2-7; D gene unclear. This CDR3 comprises 13 residues. Germline V lookup: CDR1 SNHLY, CDR2 FYNNEI. V lost 10 bases, J lost 3 bases, and 16 bases lay in between. The CDR3 DNA follows: TGTGCCACTTCTGGGGAAAGGGTCTACGAGCAGTACTTC. It encodes CATSGERVYEQYF.

This clonotype was seen repeatedly, ten times or more. The chain employs TRBV24-1 and TRBJ1-2, with a tentative D call TRBD1 (5 bases). Trimming cost V 6 bases and J 4 bases, with 14 bases left between them. Germline V gene sequence: CDR1 KGHDR, CDR2 SFDVKD. The CDR3 consists of 14 residues. The DNA of the CDR3 is TGTGCCACCAGTCCCCCGACAGACACCTATGGCTACACCTTC. Protein product: CATSPPTDTYGYTF.

The V call is TRBV21-1, the J call TRBJ2-5. With the DNA end fitting TRBJ2-7 better, the J assignment may be wrong. TRBV21-1 is deemed a pseudogene. This CDR3 comprises 15 residues. The CDR3 bases are TGTGCCAGCAGCAAATTGAGGCTACGGTCCTACGAGCAGTACGTC. This sequence encodes CASSKLRLRSYEQYV.

This clonotype was observed a few times. V gene TRBV29-1 combines with J gene TRBJ2-3; 8 nucleotides match TRBD2. This CDR3 region has 15 residues. J was trimmed by 7 bases and V by 1 base; bases with no gene match: 10. CDR1 and CDR2 (germline): SQVTM, ANQGSEA. In DNA form, the CDR3 reads TGCAGCGTTGAAGTGGCGGGAGGAATGGAGCATACGCAGTATTTT. Protein sequence: CSVEVAGGMEHTQYF.

Worth noting for this clonotype: Germline is not matched at one junction end, which may reflect a read error. The chain recombines TRBV5-1 with TRBJ2-5, with 7 bases fitting TRBD2. There are 14 residues in the CDR3. Germline CDR1 and CDR2: SGHRS and YFSETQ. The CDR3 region is CASSPFAGESSTFF. CDR3 in DNA: TGCGCCAGCAGCCCCTTTGCGGGGGAATCCAGCACGTTCTTC. Looking up the rest from reference TRBV5-1 and TRBJ2-5 gives the full variable domain: KAGVTQTPRYLIKTRGQQVTLSCSPISGHRSVSWYQQTPGQGLQFLFEYFSETQRNKGNFPGRFSGRQFSNSRSEMNVSTLELGDSALYLCASSPFAGESSTFFGPGTRLLVL.